The T cell receptor (beta chain) under discussion was sequenced for a study of spatial heterogeneity in lung cancer. Study-level information: Among detected sequences, beta-chain ones consistently exceeded alpha-chain ones in number. Each distinct TCR and UMI combination averaged more than ten appearances in raw reads.

TCRdb itself ran the 5' RACE reads through MiXCR, one entry per CDR3 protein. The table includes about 82,000 distinct CDR3 sequences, roughly 12% detected once. A note on this clonotype: The antigen remains unidentified.

This CDR3 spans 14 amino acids. Looked up from germline, CDR1 is SEHNR and CDR2 is FQNEAQ (reference sequence). With 5 bases removed from V and 1 base from J, the gap between germline ends came to 10 bases. Regarding the study as a whole: TCRs found ubiquitously expanded in tumor appeared in blood more at resection than at follow-up.

Time point noted: sample taken at primary tumor resection. Unsorted whole RNA samples from tumor, nontumor lung or frozen PBMC were sequenced. Samples came from roughly 72 TRACERx patients with untreated early-stage lung cancer. This sample comprised PBMCs, obtained at surgery. This TCR was sampled from a male donor with early-stage non-small cell lung cancer. The chain couples TRBV7-9 to TRBJ2-3; D is possibly TRBD1 (6 bases). CDR3 nucleotide sequence: TGTGCCAGCAGCGGGGACACTCGCACAGATACGCAGTATTTT. Its translation is CASSGDTRTDTQYF.